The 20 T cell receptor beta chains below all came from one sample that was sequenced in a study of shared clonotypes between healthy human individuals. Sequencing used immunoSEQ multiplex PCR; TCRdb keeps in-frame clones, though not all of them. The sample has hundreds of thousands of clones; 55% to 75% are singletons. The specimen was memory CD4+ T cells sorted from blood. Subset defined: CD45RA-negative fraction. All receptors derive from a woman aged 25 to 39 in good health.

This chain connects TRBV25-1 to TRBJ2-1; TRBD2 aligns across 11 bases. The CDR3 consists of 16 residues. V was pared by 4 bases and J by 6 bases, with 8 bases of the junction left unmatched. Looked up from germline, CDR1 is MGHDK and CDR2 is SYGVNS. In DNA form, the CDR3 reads TGTGCCAGCAGTGGGCCACTAGCGGGAGTTCGCAATGAGCAGTTCTTC. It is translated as CASSGPLAGVRNEQFF.

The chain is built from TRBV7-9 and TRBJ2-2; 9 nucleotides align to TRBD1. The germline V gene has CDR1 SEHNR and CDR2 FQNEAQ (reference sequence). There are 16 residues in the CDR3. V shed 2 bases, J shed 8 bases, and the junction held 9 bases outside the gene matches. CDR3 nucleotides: TGTGCCAGCAGCTTATGGCCGGGACAGGGAAGTGGGGAGCTGTTTTTT. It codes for CASSLWPGQGSGELFF. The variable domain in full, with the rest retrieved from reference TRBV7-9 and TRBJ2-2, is DTGVSQNPRHKITKRGQNVTFRCDPISEHNRLYWYRQTLGQGPEFLTYFQNEAQLEKSRLLSDRFSAERPKGSFSTLEIQRTEQGDSAMYLCASSLWPGQGSGELFFGEGSRLTVL.

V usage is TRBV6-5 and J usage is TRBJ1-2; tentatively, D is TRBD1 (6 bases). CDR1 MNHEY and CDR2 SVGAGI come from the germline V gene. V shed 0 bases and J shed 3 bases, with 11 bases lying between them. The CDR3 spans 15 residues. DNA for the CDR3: TGTGCCAGCAGTTACTCGAGTGAGGGGGACTATGGCTACACCTTC. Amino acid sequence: CASSYSSEGDYGYTF.

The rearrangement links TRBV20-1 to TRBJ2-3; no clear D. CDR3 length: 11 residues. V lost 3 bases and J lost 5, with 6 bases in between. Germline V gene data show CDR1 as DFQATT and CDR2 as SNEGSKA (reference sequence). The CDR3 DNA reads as TGCAGTGCTAGCGTGGAAGATACGCAGTATTTT. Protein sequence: CSASVEDTQYF.

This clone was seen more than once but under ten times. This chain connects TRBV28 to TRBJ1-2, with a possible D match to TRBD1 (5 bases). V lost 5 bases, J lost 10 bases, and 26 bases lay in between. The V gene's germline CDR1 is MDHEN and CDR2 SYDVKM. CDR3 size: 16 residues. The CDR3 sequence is CASSQHSLTAALVYTF. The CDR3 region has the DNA TGTGCCAGCAGTCAACACTCCCTGACAGCTGCATTAGTCTACACCTTC.

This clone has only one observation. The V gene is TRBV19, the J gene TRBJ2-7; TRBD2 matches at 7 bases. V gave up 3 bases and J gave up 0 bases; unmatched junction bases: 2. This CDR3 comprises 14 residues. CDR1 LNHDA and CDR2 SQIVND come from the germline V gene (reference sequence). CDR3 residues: CASSMGGISYEQYF. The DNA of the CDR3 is TGTGCCAGTAGTATGGGGGGGATCTCCTACGAGCAGTACTTC.

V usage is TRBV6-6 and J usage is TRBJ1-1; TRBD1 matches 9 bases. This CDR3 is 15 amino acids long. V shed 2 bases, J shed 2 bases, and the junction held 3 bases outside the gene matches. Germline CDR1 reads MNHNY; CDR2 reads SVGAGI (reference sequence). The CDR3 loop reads CASSYLQGANTEAFF. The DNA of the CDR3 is TGTGCCAGCAGTTACCTACAGGGGGCAAACACTGAAGCTTTCTTT.

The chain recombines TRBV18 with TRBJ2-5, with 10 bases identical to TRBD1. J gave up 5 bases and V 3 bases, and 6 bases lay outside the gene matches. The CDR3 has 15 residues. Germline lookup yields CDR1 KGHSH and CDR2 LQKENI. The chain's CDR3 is CASSPGQGRPETQYF. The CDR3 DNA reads TGTGCCAGCTCACCGGGACAGGGGCGACCGGAGACCCAGTACTTC.

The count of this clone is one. The CDR3 region is CASSLAGIPSYEQYF. As DNA, the CDR3 is TGTGCCAGCAGCTTAGCCGGGATCCCCTCCTACGAGCAGTACTTC. The rearrangement uses TRBV7-8 and TRBJ2-7; D may be TRBD2 (5 bases). Germline lookup yields CDR1 SGHVS and CDR2 FQNEAQ. V was clipped by 0 bases and J by 0 bases, with 9 bases between them. CDR3 size: 15 residues. Variable domain in full (rest from reference TRBV7-8 and TRBJ2-7): GAGVSQSPRYKVAKRGQDVALRCDPISGHVSLFWYQQALGQGPEFLTYFQNEAQLDKSGLPSDRFFAERPEGSVSTLKIQRTQQEDSAVYLCASSLAGIPSYEQYFGPGTRLTVT.

This CDR3 is CATESRTPRNTEAFF. The CDR3 DNA sequence: TGTGCCACCGAGAGCCGGACCCCACGGAACACTGAAGCTTTCTTT. The chain combines TRBV15 with TRBJ1-1; D gene ambiguous. Trimming took off 8 bases at V and 1 base at J, with 17 bases between the two ends. CDR3 length equals 15 residues. CDR1 LNHNV and CDR2 YYDKDF come from the germline V gene (reference sequence).

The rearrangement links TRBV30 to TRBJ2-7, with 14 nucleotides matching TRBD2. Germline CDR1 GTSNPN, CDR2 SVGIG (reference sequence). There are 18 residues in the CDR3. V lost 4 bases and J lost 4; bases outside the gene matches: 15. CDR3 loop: CAWITRTSGRLKVYEQYF. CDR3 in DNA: TGTGCCTGGATTACAAGGACTAGCGGGAGGCTAAAAGTTTACGAGCAGTACTTC.

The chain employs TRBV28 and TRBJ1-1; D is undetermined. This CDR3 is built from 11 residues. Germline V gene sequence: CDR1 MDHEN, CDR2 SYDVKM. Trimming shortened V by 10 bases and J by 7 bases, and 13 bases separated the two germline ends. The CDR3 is CATLAVDEAFF. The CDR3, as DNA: TGTGCCACCTTGGCCGTTGATGAAGCTTTCTTT.

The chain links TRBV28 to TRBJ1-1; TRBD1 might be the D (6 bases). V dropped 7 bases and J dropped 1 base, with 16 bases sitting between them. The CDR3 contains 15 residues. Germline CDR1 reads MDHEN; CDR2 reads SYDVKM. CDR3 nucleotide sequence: TGTGCCAGCACTCTCGCAGGGGCCGAGAACACTGAAGCTTTCTTT. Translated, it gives CASTLAGAENTEAFF. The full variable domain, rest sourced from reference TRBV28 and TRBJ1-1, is DVKVTQSSRYLVKRTGEKVFLECVQDMDHENMFWYRQDPGLGLRLIYFSYDVKMKEKGDIPEGYSVSREKKERFSLILESASTNQTSMYLCASTLAGAENTEAFFGQGTRLTVV.

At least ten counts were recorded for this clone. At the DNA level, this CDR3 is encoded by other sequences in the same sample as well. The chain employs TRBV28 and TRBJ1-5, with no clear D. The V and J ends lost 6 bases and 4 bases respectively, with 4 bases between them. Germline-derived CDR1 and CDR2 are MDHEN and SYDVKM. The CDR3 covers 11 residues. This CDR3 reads CASSRNQPQHF. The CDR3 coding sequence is TGTGCCAGCAGCCGAAATCAGCCCCAGCATTTT. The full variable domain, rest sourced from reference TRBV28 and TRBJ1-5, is DVKVTQSSRYLVKRTGEKVFLECVQDMDHENMFWYRQDPGLGLRLIYFSYDVKMKEKGDIPEGYSVSREKKERFSLILESASTNQTSMYLCASSRNQPQHFGDGTRLSIL.

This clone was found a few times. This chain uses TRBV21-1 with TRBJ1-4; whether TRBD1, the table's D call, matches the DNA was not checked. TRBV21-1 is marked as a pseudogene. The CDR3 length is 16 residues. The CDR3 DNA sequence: TGTGCCAGCAGCAACATCGGGCAGGGAAAAAGTGAAAAACTGTTTTTT. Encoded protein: CASSNIGQGKSEKLFF.

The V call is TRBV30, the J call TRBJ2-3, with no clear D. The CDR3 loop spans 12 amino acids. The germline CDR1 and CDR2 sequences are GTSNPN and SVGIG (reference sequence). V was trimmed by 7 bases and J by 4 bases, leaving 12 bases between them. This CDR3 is CALDKNADTQYF. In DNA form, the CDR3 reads TGTGCCTTAGATAAGAACGCAGATACGCAGTATTTT. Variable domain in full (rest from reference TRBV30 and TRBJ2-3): SQTIHQWPATLVQPVGSPLSLECTVEGTSNPNLYWYRQAAGRGLQLLFYSVGIGQISSEVPQNLSASRPQDRQFILSSKKLLLSDSGFYLCALDKNADTQYFGPGTRLTVL.

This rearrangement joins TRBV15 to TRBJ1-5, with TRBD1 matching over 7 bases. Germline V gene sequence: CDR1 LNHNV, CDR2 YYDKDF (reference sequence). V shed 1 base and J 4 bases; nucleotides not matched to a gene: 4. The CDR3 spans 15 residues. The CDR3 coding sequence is TGTGCCACCAGCAGAGGATCACAGGGGAATCAGCCCCAGCATTTT. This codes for CATSRGSQGNQPQHF.

As DNA, the CDR3 is TGTGCCAGCAGTGGACCCCGGACAGGGGCGAAAGAGACCCAGTACTTC. Encoded protein: CASSGPRTGAKETQYF. The gene calls are TRBV25-1 and TRBJ2-5; 9 bases map to TRBD1. Germline CDR1 reads MGHDK; CDR2 reads SYGVNS. This CDR3 comprises 16 residues. The V gene end was trimmed by 4 bases and the J gene end by 3 bases; junction bases not matched to a gene: 9. The whole variable domain, remainder taken from reference TRBV25-1 and TRBJ2-5, is EADIYQTPRYLVIGTGKKITLECSQTMGHDKMYWYQQDPGMELHLIHYSYGVNSTEKGDLSSESTVSRIRTEHFPLTLESARPSHTSQYLCASSGPRTGAKETQYFGPGTRLLVL.

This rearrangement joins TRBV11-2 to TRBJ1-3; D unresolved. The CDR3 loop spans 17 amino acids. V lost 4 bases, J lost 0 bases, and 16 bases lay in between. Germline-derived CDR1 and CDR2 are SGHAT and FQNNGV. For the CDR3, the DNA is TGTGCCAGCAGCTCCCCCCACCGGGCCGCCTCTGGAAACACCATATATTTT. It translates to CASSSPHRAASGNTIYF. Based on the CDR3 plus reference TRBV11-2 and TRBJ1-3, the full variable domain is EAGVAQSPRYKIIEKRQSVAFWCNPISGHATLYWYQQILGQGPKLLIQFQNNGVVDDSQLPKDRFSAERLKGVDSTLKIQPAKLEDSAVYLCASSSPHRAASGNTIYFGEGSWLTVV.

CDR3 region: CASSQDPGQGLYGYTF. The CDR3 DNA follows: TGTGCCAGCAGCCAAGACCCGGGACAGGGGCTTTATGGCTACACCTTC. The chain combines TRBV14 with TRBJ1-2, with TRBD1 matching 10 bases. The CDR3 consists of 16 residues. Germline CDR1 is SGHDN and CDR2 is FVKESK. Trimming at V came to 0 bases and at J to 5 bases, leaving 6 bases not matched to a gene.